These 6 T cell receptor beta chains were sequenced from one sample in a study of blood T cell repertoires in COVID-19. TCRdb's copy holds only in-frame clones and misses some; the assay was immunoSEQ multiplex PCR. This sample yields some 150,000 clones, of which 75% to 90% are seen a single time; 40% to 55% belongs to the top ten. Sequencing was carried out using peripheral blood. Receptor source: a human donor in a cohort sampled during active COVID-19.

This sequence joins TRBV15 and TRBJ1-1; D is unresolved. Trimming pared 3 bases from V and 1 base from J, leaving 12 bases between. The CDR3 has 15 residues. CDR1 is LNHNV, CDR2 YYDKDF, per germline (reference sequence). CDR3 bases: TGTGCCACCAGCAGGTTTGACTCCCCGAACACTGAAGCTTTCTTT. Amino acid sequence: CATSRFDSPNTEAFF.

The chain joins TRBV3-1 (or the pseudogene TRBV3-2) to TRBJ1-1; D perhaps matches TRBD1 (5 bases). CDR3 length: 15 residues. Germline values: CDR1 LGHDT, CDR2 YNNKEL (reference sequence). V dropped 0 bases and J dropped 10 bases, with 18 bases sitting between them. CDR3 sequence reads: CASSQDIGARGGAFF. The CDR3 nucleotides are TGTGCCAGCAGCCAAGATATTGGGGCCCGCGGTGGAGCTTTCTTT.

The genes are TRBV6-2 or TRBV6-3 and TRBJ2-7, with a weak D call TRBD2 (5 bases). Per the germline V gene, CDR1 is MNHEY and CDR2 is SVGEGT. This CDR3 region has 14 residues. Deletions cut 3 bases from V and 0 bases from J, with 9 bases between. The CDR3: CASSYRRVSYEQYF. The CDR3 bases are TGTGCCAGCAGTTATCGGCGGGTCTCCTACGAGCAGTACTTC.

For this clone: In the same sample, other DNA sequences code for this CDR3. Here the CDR3 DNA reads TGTGCCAGCAGCCGGGACAGGGGTTACGAGCAGTACGTC. Encoded protein: CASSRDRGYEQYV. V gene TRBV21-1 combines with J gene TRBJ2-7; the table's D call of TRBD1 was not tested on the DNA. TRBV21-1 is a listed pseudogene. The CDR3 totals 13 residues.

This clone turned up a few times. DNA of the CDR3: TGTGCCAGTAGTATAGTTTTCATTAGCAATCAGCCCCAGCATTTT. It translates to CASSIVFISNQPQHF. This chain uses TRBV19 with TRBJ1-5, with no clear D. Germline values: CDR1 LNHDA, CDR2 SQIVND (reference sequence). This CDR3 is 15 amino acids long. Trimming took 1 base from V and 0 from J, leaving 7 bases between them.

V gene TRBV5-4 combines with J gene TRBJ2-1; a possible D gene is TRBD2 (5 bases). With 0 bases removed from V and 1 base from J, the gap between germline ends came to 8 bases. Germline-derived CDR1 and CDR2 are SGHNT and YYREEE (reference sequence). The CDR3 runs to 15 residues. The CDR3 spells CASSLGTPSYNEQFF. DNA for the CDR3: TGTGCCAGCAGCTTGGGGACTCCTTCCTACAATGAGCAGTTCTTC.